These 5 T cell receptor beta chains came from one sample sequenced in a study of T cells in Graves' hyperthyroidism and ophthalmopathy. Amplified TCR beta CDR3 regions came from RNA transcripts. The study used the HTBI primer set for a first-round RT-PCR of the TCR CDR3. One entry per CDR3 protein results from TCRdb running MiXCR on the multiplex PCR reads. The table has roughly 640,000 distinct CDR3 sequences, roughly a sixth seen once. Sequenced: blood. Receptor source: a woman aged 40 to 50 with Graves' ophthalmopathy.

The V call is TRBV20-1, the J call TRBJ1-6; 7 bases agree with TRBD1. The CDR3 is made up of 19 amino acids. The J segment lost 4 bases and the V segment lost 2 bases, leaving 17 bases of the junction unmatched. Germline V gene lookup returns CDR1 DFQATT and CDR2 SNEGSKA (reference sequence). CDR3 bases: TGCAGTGCTAGATCCTCGCCTATTACCGGGACAGATTATAATTCACCCCTCCACTTT. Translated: CSARSSPITGTDYNSPLHF.

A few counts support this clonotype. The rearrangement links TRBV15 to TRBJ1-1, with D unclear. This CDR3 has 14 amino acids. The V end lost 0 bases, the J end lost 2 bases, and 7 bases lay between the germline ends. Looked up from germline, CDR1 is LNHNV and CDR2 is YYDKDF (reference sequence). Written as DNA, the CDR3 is TGTGCCACCAGCAGAGATGGCATAAACACTGAAGCTTTCTTT. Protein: CATSRDGINTEAFF.

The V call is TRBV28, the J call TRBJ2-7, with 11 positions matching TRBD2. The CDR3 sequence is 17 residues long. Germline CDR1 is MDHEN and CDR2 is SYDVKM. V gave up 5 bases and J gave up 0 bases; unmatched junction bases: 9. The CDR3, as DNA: TGTGCCAGCAGTCTATCCGGGACTAGCGGCCTCTCCTACGAGCAGTACTTC. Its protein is CASSLSGTSGLSYEQYF.

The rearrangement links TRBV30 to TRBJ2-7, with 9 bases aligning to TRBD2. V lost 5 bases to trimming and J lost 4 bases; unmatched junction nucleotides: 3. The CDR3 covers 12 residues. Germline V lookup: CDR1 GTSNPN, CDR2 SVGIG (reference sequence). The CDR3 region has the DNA TGTGCCTGGGGACTAGCGAATTACGAGCAGTACTTC. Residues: CAWGLANYEQYF.

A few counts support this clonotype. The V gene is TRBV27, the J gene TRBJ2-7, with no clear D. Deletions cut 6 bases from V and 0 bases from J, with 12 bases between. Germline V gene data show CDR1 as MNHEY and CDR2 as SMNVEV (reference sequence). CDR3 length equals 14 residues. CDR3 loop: CASSPSMVSYEQYF. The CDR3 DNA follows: TGTGCCAGCAGCCCCTCGATGGTCTCCTACGAGCAGTACTTC.